The TCR beta chain described here comes from a study of CD8 T cells in Susac syndrome. The study's findings and limits: Clonal expansion was not seen in any Susac syndrome CD4+ T cell repertoire.

Notes on this clonotype: Antigen: not known.

Random hexamers were used to reverse transcribe 0.5 to 1 ug of RNA. TCRdb reprocessed the immunoSEQ multiplex PCR reads via MiXCR and lists one record per CDR3 protein. In the table there are some 240,000 distinct CDR3 sequences, about 95% of which are singletons. TEMRA cells were FACS-enriched, and CD8+ and CD4+ T cells were isolated negatively. Germline CDR1 is LGHDT and CDR2 is YNNKEL (reference sequence). CDR3 length equals 14 residues. Deletions cut 4 bases from V and 1 base from J, with 11 bases between. The genes are TRBV3-1 and TRBJ2-7; D uncertain. Sequencing input: CD4+ T cells from PBMCs. The TCR originated in a human donor with Susac syndrome. The CDR3 nucleotides are TGTGCCAGCAGCCCCCCACCGCCTTCCTACGAGCAGTACTTC. This gives the protein CASSPPPPSYEQYF.